The entry that follows covers one T cell receptor (beta chain) sequence. The antigen is not known. The germline V gene has CDR1 MDHEN and CDR2 SYDVKM. This CDR3 contains 16 residues. V trimming: 3 bases; J trimming: 8 bases; junction bases outside the gene matches: 15. Vbeta (60) and Jbeta (13) primers were used in the PCR. Produced via immunoSEQ multiplex PCR; TCRdb's table is partial and in-frame only. The data contain more than 130,000 clones, about 74% of them singletons. This entry comes from a study of cytomegalovirus exposure and HLA in healthy donors. The study's findings and limits: It was taken for granted in presence/absence analyses that sequencing depth across donors was roughly uniform.

At sampling all donors were nominally healthy, likely with unrecorded immune exposures. This TCR was recovered from a woman between 50 and 59 years old in good health and CMV-seronegative. Sequencing was performed on PBMCs. The chain combines TRBV28 with TRBJ1-2, with TRBD1 matching 7 bases. CDR3 region: CASSLPTLTGRRGYTF. In DNA form, the CDR3 reads TGTGCCAGCAGTTTGCCGACTTTGACAGGGAGACGGGGCTACACCTTC.